This TCR beta chain was identified in a study of cytomegalovirus exposure and HLA in healthy donors. Findings and limits, study-wide: The dataset shows that most TCR sequences were rare, while some public TCRs occurred in many donors. In a later analysis, the majority of CMV-associated beta chains seemingly showed HLA restriction. Follow-up analysis later connected one missense variant in DCLRE1C with trimming of TCR beta V- and J-genes.

Details on this clone: Its antigen remains unidentified.

Researchers ran the PCR with 60 Vbeta and 13 Jbeta primers. The repertoire was sequenced with immunoSEQ multiplex PCR; TCRdb's copy has only in-frame clones and lacks some. The sample has roughly 140,000 clones, 73% seen once. Everyone who donated was a healthy bone marrow donor. Trimming removed 4 bases from V and 6 bases from J; junction bases left unmatched: 4. The CDR3 is 14 residues long. Germline V gives CDR1 SGDLS, CDR2 YYNGEE. Specimen: PBMCs. The V call is TRBV9, the J call TRBJ2-7, with TRBD2 identical over 13 bases. This TCR derives from a human donor in good health. CDR3 bases: TGTGCCAGCAGCACAGGACTAGCGGGAGTCGAGCAGTACTTC. Its translation: CASSTGLAGVEQYF.